Listed below are T cell receptor beta chains from one sample, sequenced in a study of blood T cells in healthy people across ages. Each CDR3 protein gets one entry after TCRdb re-called the 5' RACE reads with MiXCR. The data hold more than 1.4 million distinct CDR3 sequences, with approximately 38% observed a single time. Sequencing was performed on blood. These receptors came from a woman younger than 30 in good health. The CDR3 runs from the conserved cysteine through the conserved F or W. Each record gives: clone size, V gene, D gene, J gene, CDR3 DNA, CDR3 protein. D genes are given only for firm matches. Clone size, where shown, is once, few, many, or a class for clones that have expanded.

-	TRBV2	-	TRBJ2-2	TGTGCCAGCAGTGAATCCCCTAGTCGTAGGACCGGGGAGCTGTTTTTT	CASSESPSRRTGELFF
few	TRBV7-2	-	TRBJ2-3	TGTGCCAGCAGCTTAGGGTTCCGGGAAGGTACGCAGTATTTT	CASSLGFREGTQYF
many	TRBV7-9	-	TRBJ2-1	TGTGCCAGCAGCTACACCTCCTACAATGAGCAGTTCTTC	CASSYTSYNEQFF
-	TRBV20-1	TRBD2	TRBJ2-1	TGCAGTGCTAGAGCTTCCTACCTGCGGGGGAACAATGAGCAGTTCTTC	CSARASYLRGNNEQFF
-	TRBV6-5	TRBD2	TRBJ2-1	TGTGCCAGCAGTTACCCTAGCGGGAGAGGCAATGAGCAGTTCTTC	CASSYPSGRGNEQFF
-	TRBV5-6	-	TRBJ2-2	TGTGCCAGCAGCCGACTTACAACCGGGGAGCTGTTTTTT	CASSRLTTGELFF
-	TRBV4-1	-	TRBJ2-1	TGCGCCAGCAGCCAAGTGGTAAGGCGCCCATCGGGGAATGAGCAGTTCTTC	CASSQVVRRPSGNEQFF
-	TRBV12-5	TRBD2	TRBJ2-7	TGTGCTAGTGGTTTCACGACTAGCGGGAGCGACGAGCAGTACTTC	CASGFTTSGSDEQYF
-	TRBV7-9	-	TRBJ2-7	TGTGCCAGCAGCCATACTACCGGGACGGGTTATACCTACGAGCAGTACTTC	CASSHTTGTGYTYEQYF
few	TRBV12-3/TRBV12-4	TRBD2	TRBJ2-1	TGTGCCAGCAGTTTCACCCGGGGTAGCGGGGGATACAATGAGCAGTTCTTC	CASSFTRGSGGYNEQFF
-	TRBV18	-	TRBJ2-3	TGTGCCAGCTCCGGACTCCTTGGGGTTACAGATACGCAGTATTTT	CASSGLLGVTDTQYF
-	TRBV3-1	TRBD2	TRBJ2-5	TGTGCCAGCAGCCGGCGGAGCGGGGGGGCAGTAGAGACCCAGTACTTC	CASSRRSGGAVETQYF
-	TRBV6-5	-	TRBJ2-5	TGTGCCAGCACCTCTCCGGTGGCCTACAATGAGCAGTACTTC	CASTSPVAYNEQYF
few	TRBV10-2	-	TRBJ2-5	TGCGCCAGCAGTGAGTTCCTTTTAGGTGAGACCCAGTACTTC	CASSEFLLGETQYF
-	TRBV7-2	-	TRBJ2-4	TGTGCCAGCAGCTTCCAGGGTAAAAACATTCAGTACTTC	CASSFQGKNIQYF
-	TRBV5-1	-	TRBJ2-1	TGCGCCAGCAGCTTGGGACATGGCAACTACAATGAGCAGTTCTTC	CASSLGHGNYNEQFF
few	TRBV6-5	-	TRBJ2-5	TGTGCCAGCAGTTACTCGGGGGGACCGGGAGAGACCCAGTACTTC	CASSYSGGPGETQYF
once	TRBV3-1	TRBD1	TRBJ2-7	TGTGCCAGCAGCCAAAGGGACAGGGCCCCCTACGAGCAGTACTTC	CASSQRDRAPYEQYF
-	TRBV24-1	TRBD2	TRBJ2-5	TGTGCCACCAGTGCACCGAGCGGGGGGAGTTCTGGCGAGACCCAGTACTTC	CATSAPSGGSSGETQYF
few	TRBV7-2	-	TRBJ1-4	TGTGCCAGCACCCGACAGCCAACTAATGAAAAACTGTTTTTT	CASTRQPTNEKLFF
-	TRBV6-5	-	TRBJ1-6	TGTGCCAGCAGTTACTCGCTGCCTGAGTATAATTCACCCCTCCACTTT	CASSYSLPEYNSPLHF
-	TRBV20-1	-	TRBJ2-1	TGCAGTGCTAGGCTGTCCGTATACACCTACAATGAGCAGTTCTTC	CSARLSVYTYNEQFF
-	TRBV6-7	TRBD2	TRBJ2-1	TGTGCCAGCAGTTACAAAGAGCGGGGGAGCTCCTACAATGAGCAGTTCTTC	CASSYKERGSSYNEQFF
few	TRBV25-1	-	TRBJ1-2	TGTGCCAGCAGCACAGTGATTAACTATGGCTACACCTTC	CASSTVINYGYTF
many	TRBV6-5	-	TRBJ2-7	TGTGCCAGCAGCGGACAGAGCTCCTACGAGCAGTACTTC	CASSGQSSYEQYF
few	TRBV5-1	-	TRBJ2-1	TGCGCCAGCAGCGCACCCCCTTCCTACAATGAGCAGTTCTTC	CASSAPPSYNEQFF
few	TRBV7-9	-	TRBJ2-5	TGTGCCAGCAGCCCCCTCGGCTTCGGGGAGACCCAGTACTTC	CASSPLGFGETQYF
-	TRBV20-1	TRBD2	TRBJ2-1	TGCAGTGCTAGTAGGCAGCGGGGGAACAATGAGCAGTTCTTC	CSASRQRGNNEQFF
-	TRBV28	-	TRBJ1-5	TGTGCCAGCAGTTTTGAGGCAGGCGGTCAGCCCCAGCATTTT	CASSFEAGGQPQHF
-	TRBV9	-	TRBJ2-1	TGTGCCAGCAGCGCCCGGGATGGAGGGGGGGCTACCTACAATGAGCAGTTCTTC	CASSARDGGGATYNEQFF
few	TRBV4-2	TRBD2	TRBJ2-4	TGTGCCAGCAGCCTCCAAGCGGGAGCCATTCAGTACTTC	CASSLQAGAIQYF
once	TRBV10-3	TRBD1	TRBJ2-7	TGTGCCATCAGTGATGCCGACAGGGGACTTACCTACGGGCAGTACTTC	CAISDADRGLTYGQYF
few	TRBV5-1	-	TRBJ1-6	TGCGCCAGCAGCTCCGGACGAGATAATTCACCCCTCCACTTT	CASSSGRDNSPLHF
-	TRBV20-1	-	TRBJ2-1	TGCAGTGCTAGGATCGACTACCCGCAGTTCTTC	CSARIDYPQFF
-	TRBV7-9	-	TRBJ2-4	TGTGCCAGCAGCCCCAGGACAGTGACTTCAAACATTCAGTACTTC	CASSPRTVTSNIQYF
-	TRBV6-2/TRBV6-3	TRBD2	TRBJ2-1	TGTGCCAGCAGTTACCCTAGTGGGACTAGCGGGACAGGGATCAATGAGCAGTTCTTC	CASSYPSGTSGTGINEQFF
few	TRBV7-2	TRBD2	TRBJ2-3	TGTGCCAGCAGCTTAGCTGGGACTAGCGGAGGTGGTACGCAGTATTTT	CASSLAGTSGGGTQYF
-	TRBV10-3	-	TRBJ1-1	TGTGCCATCAGTGATCGGGAACTGAACACTGAAGCTTTCTTT	CAISDRELNTEAFF
-	TRBV13	-	TRBJ1-5	TGTGCCAGCAGCTTAGGCTCGGGCCATCAGCCCCAGCATTTT	CASSLGSGHQPQHF
-	TRBV7-2	-	TRBJ2-1	TGTGCCAGCAGCGCCCTCACGGGATTGTTGAATGAGCAGTTCTTC	CASSALTGLLNEQFF
few	TRBV20-1	-	TRBJ2-7	TGCAGTGCTAGAGGGACTGTAGTTCGGGACTTAAGGAGCTCCTACGAGCAGTACTTC	CSARGTVVRDLRSSYEQYF
-	TRBV12-3/TRBV12-4	TRBD1	TRBJ2-1	TGTGCCAGCACCTCCCAGACAGGGGGTCATGAGCAGTTCTTC	CASTSQTGGHEQFF